Below are 9 T cell receptor beta chains sequenced from a single sample in a study of post-analysis software for immune sequencing data. Study-level results: Controls had lower frequencies than patients of 4 or 5 TRBV segments, which included TRBV5-6, TRBV5-1 and TRBV20-1.

No antigen has been identified for these receptors. Incorporated into the TCR beta cDNA libraries were unique molecular identifiers, which served to reduce PCR and sequencing biases. TCRdb re-called the PCR reads with MiXCR, one entry per CDR3 protein. This table has some 240,000 distinct CDR3 sequences, 36% appearing once. Sequencing used blood. Source of these receptors: a girl aged 10 to 17 with multiple sclerosis.

This clonotype was recorded at least ten times. The rearrangement links TRBV6-1 to TRBJ2-1; possibly TRBD1 for D (6 bases). Germline CDR1 is MNHNS and CDR2 is SASEGT. The V end lost 6 bases, the J end lost 10 bases, and 10 bases lay between the germline ends. CDR3 length: 11 residues. The CDR3 sequence is CASRVTGEQFF. The DNA of the CDR3 is TGTGCCAGCAGGGTAACAGGGGAGCAGTTCTTC.

About this clonotype itself: A read error may explain this, as a much larger clone is one base away. J is TRBJ2-3 and V is TRBV20-1, with a tentative D call TRBD2 (7 bases). This CDR3 has 14 residues. Looked up from germline, CDR1 is DFQATT and CDR2 is SNEGSKA (reference sequence). CDR3 in amino acids: CSGGLSGNKGTQYF. DNA of the CDR3: TGCAGCGGGGGGCTATCGGGGAATAAGGGTACGCAGTATTTT.

This clonotype appeared a few times. This chain uses TRBV13 with TRBJ2-5; 12 bases are a match to TRBD2. The DNA end is a closer match to TRBJ2-7, so the J assignment may be wrong. CDR1 is PRHDT, CDR2 FYEKMQ, per germline (reference sequence). The CDR3 sequence is 16 residues long. The CDR3 loop is CASSPGRTSGDYEQYF. In nucleotides, the CDR3 is TGTGCCAGCAGCCCCGGAAGGACTAGCGGGGATTACGAGCAGTACTTC.

The chain employs TRBV12-3 or TRBV12-4 and TRBJ2-3; D perhaps matches TRBD2 (5 bases). This CDR3 region has 14 residues. Trimming left V 3 bases short and J 11 bases short, with 18 bases between. The CDR3 reads CASSLGVRTDVQYF. CDR3 sequence (DNA): TGTGCCAGCAGTTTGGGAGTGAGAACAGATGTGCAGTATTTT.

This clonotype appeared many times. The chain links TRBV4-2 to TRBJ2-1; 9 bases are shared with TRBD1. Looked up from germline, CDR1 is LGHNA and CDR2 is YNFKEQ. The CDR3 spans 15 residues. V was pared by 4 bases and J by 7 bases, with 8 bases of the junction left unmatched. CDR3 DNA sequence: TGTGCCAGCAGCCCTCCGGGACAGGGTAGGAATGAGCAGTTCTTC. It codes for CASSPPGQGRNEQFF.

The chain carries TRBV29-1 and TRBJ1-1; no definite D call. CDR1 and CDR2 (germline): SQVTM, ANQGSEA. The CDR3 has 14 amino acids. V was trimmed by 6 bases and J by 1 base, leaving 15 bases between them. The CDR3 here is CSVSSRAANTEAFF. The CDR3 DNA follows: TGCAGCGTAAGCTCCCGGGCGGCGAACACTGAAGCTTTCTTT.

In this sample, this clonotype turned up many times. V is TRBV6-5 and J is TRBJ1-2; TRBD1 agrees at 7 bases. This CDR3 contains 15 residues. The ends lost 0 bases at V and 8 bases at J; junction bases unmatched: 9. Germline-derived CDR1 and CDR2 are MNHEY and SVGAGI. CDR3 protein: CASSYSTQGVGGYTF. The CDR3 nucleotides read TGTGCCAGCAGTTACTCCACCCAGGGGGTGGGCGGCTACACCTTC.

This clonotype has ten or more counts. The chain employs TRBV12-3 or TRBV12-4 and TRBJ1-1; D is unresolved. The CDR3 has 15 amino acids. Trimming took off 2 bases at V and 5 bases at J, with 15 bases between the two ends. Here the CDR3 reads CASSLSPAPGTEAFF. Here the CDR3 DNA reads TGTGCCAGCAGTTTAAGTCCGGCCCCCGGGACTGAAGCTTTCTTT.

This clonotype was picked up a small number of times. A much more abundant neighbour one base away suggests this may be a read error. The J gene is TRBJ2-5, the V gene TRBV20-1, with 10 bases that match TRBD2. Germline loops: CDR1 DFQATT, CDR2 SNEGSKA (reference sequence). V lost 1 base to trimming and J lost 11 bases; unmatched junction nucleotides: 16. The CDR3 is 16 residues long. The CDR3: CSARGASGRRYNEQYF. In DNA form, the CDR3 reads TGCAGTGCTAGAGGGGCTAGCGGGAGACGCTACAATGAGCAGTACTTC.